The 9 T cell receptor beta chains listed next were all sequenced from one sample in a study of CD8 T cells in ankylosing spondylitis. TCRdb reprocessed the 5' RACE reads with MiXCR, giving one entry per CDR3 protein. The sample holds some 70,000 distinct CDR3 sequences; approximately 5% are singletons and the top ten take approximately 2%. Sequencing used blood, either unsorted or a sorted T cell fraction (not recorded which). The origin of the receptors is a male donor with ankylosing spondylitis or in good health (not recorded which).

This clonotype appeared many times. V usage is TRBV20-1 and J usage is TRBJ1-2, with 7 bases fitting TRBD1. The CDR3 is 15 residues long. The junction had 8 bases not matched to a gene; V was cut back by 4 bases and J by 0 bases. CDR1 is DFQATT and CDR2 is SNEGSKA in the germline V gene (reference sequence). Here the CDR3 reads CSAKPGQGANYGYTF. Written as DNA, the CDR3 is TGCAGTGCTAAGCCGGGTCAGGGGGCTAACTATGGCTACACCTTC.

This clonotype was counted many times. The gene calls are TRBV4-3 and TRBJ2-3, with no clear D. The germline V gene encodes CDR1 LGHNA and CDR2 YSLEER. The V end lost 0 bases, the J end lost 9 bases, and 16 bases lay between the germline ends. The CDR3 sequence is 15 residues long. The CDR3 nucleotides read TGCGCCAGCAGCCAAGATAGGCTCACTCTCGTCACGCAGTATTTT. It translates to CASSQDRLTLVTQYF.

Ten or more counts support this clonotype. V usage is TRBV18 and J usage is TRBJ1-3, with D unclear. V lost 5 bases and J 4 bases, leaving 9 bases between the germline ends. Germline CDR1 KGHSH, CDR2 LQKENI. The CDR3 is 13 amino acids. The CDR3 region has the DNA TGTGCCAGCTCATCGATACAGGGAAACACCATATATTTT. Translation: CASSSIQGNTIYF.

This clonotype was counted ten times or more. V and J are TRBV12-3 or TRBV12-4 and TRBJ2-1; D is ambiguous. The CDR3 loop spans 15 amino acids. V lost 1 base and J lost 3, with 10 bases in between. Written as DNA, the CDR3 is TGTGCCAGCAGTTTAGGGAGACACAGCTACAATGAGCAGTTCTTC. Translating it yields CASSLGRHSYNEQFF.

This clonotype was detected ten times or more. Sequence at one end of the junction differs from germline and may be a read error. The rearrangement uses TRBV20-1 and TRBJ2-3, with a possible D match to TRBD2 (7 bases). This CDR3 spans 17 amino acids. CDR1 and CDR2 from the germline V gene are DFQATT and SNEGSKA (reference sequence). The CDR3 DNA follows: TGCTGTGCTAGAGGGGGAGGGAAGCCCCACTCATGGGATACGCAGTATTTT. This gives the protein CCARGGGKPHSWDTQYF.

This clonotype was seen repeatedly, ten times or more. This rearrangement joins TRBV28 to TRBJ2-7, with D maybe TRBD1 (5 bases). Germline assignment: CDR1 MDHEN and CDR2 SYDVKM. Between the trimmed V and J ends, which lost 10 bases and 1 base, there was a span of 14 bases. The CDR3 spans 13 residues. The CDR3 loop is CATEEAGSYEQYF. The CDR3 bases are TGTGCCACCGAAGAGGCAGGGTCCTACGAGCAGTACTTC.

This clonotype was recorded at least ten times. The V call is TRBV4-2, the J call TRBJ1-6; TRBD1 matches 9 bases. The CDR3 totals 18 residues. Trimming took 2 bases from V and 7 from J; bases not matched to a gene: 12. Per the germline V gene, CDR1 is LGHNA and CDR2 is YNFKEQ. CDR3 residues: CASSQYPPGQGRNSPLHF. Here the CDR3 DNA reads TGTGCCAGCAGCCAATACCCTCCGGGACAGGGCAGAAATTCACCCCTCCACTTT.

This clonotype was picked up many times. Written as DNA, the CDR3 is TGTGCCAGCAGCCAAACGGGAACAGGTGCCCTTAGCTCCTACAATGAGCAGTTCTTC. It is translated as CASSQTGTGALSSYNEQFF. This chain links TRBV7-6 with TRBJ2-1; D could derive from TRBD1 or TRBD2 (5 bases each). V dropped 5 bases and J dropped 0 bases, with 23 bases sitting between them. Germline assignment: CDR1 SGHVS and CDR2 FNYEAQ. This CDR3 comprises 19 residues. Variable domain in full (rest from reference TRBV7-6 and TRBJ2-1): GAGVSQSPRYKVTKRGQDVALRCDPISGHVSLYWYRQALGQGPEFLTYFNYEAQQDKSGLPNDRFSAERPEGSISTLTIQRTEQRDSAMYRCASSQTGTGALSSYNEQFFGPGTRLTVL.

This clonotype was seen ten or more times. The V gene is TRBV19, the J gene TRBJ2-3, with 7 nucleotides matching TRBD2. J was trimmed by 0 bases and V by 8 bases; bases with no gene match: 5. The CDR3 extends over 14 amino acids. Per germline, CDR1 LNHDA and CDR2 SQIVND (reference sequence). The CDR3 DNA reads as TGTGCCAGTGAAGCGGGACTTAGCACAGATACGCAGTATTTT. It yields the protein CASEAGLSTDTQYF.